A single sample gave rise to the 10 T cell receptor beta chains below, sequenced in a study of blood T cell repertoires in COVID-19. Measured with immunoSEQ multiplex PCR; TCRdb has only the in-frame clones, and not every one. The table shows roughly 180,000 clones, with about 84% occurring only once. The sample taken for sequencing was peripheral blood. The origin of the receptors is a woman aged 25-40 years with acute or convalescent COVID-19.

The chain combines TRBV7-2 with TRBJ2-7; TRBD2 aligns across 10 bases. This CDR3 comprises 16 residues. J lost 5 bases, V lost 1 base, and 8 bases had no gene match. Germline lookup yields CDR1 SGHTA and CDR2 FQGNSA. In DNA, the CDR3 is TGTGCCAGCAGCTTAGGCTCTCTAAGCGGGAGGGACGAGCAGTACTTC. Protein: CASSLGSLSGRDEQYF.

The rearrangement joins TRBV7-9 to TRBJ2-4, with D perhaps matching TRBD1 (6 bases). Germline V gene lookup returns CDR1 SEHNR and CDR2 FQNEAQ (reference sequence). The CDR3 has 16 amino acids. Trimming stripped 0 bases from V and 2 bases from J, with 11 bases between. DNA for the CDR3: TGTGCCAGCAGCTTAGCTTCAGGGGTTACCAAAAACATTCAGTACTTC. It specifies CASSLASGVTKNIQYF.

The CDR3 loop is CASSPQGYEQYF. In DNA form, the CDR3 reads TGTGCCAGCAGCCCCCAGGGCTACGAGCAGTACTTC. This chain connects TRBV12-3 or TRBV12-4 to TRBJ2-7; D possibly corresponds to TRBD1 (5 bases). V dropped 6 bases and J dropped 3 bases, with 9 bases sitting between them. The CDR3 extends over 12 amino acids.

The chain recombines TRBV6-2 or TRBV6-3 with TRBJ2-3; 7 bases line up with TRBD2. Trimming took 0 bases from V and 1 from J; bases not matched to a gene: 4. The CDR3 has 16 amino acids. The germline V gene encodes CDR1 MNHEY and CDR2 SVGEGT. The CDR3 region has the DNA TGTGCCAGCAGTTACTCTTCCCGGGGGGGCACAGATACGCAGTATTTT. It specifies CASSYSSRGGTDTQYF.

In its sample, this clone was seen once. CDR3 DNA sequence: TGTGCCAGCGGCGGGAACACCGGGGAGCTGTTTTTT. The encoded protein is CASGGNTGELFF. This chain uses TRBV7-6 with TRBJ2-2; no clear D. The V gene lost 8 bases and the J gene lost 1 base, with 5 bases spanning the gap. Germline lookup yields CDR1 SGHVS and CDR2 FNYEAQ. The CDR3 contains 12 residues.

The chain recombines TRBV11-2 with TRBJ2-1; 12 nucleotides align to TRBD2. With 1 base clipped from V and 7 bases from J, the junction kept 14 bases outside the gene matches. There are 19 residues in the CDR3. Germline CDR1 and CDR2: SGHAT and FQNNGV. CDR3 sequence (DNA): TGTGCCAGCAGCTTAGGTTATCATCGGCTAGCGGGAGGGACTAATGAGCAGTTCTTC. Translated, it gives CASSLGYHRLAGGTNEQFF.

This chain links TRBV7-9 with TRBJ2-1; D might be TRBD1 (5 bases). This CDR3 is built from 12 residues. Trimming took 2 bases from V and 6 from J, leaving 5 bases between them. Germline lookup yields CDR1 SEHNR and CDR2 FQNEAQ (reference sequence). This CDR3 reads CASSLTGNEQFF. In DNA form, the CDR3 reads TGTGCCAGCAGCTTAACAGGCAATGAGCAGTTCTTC.

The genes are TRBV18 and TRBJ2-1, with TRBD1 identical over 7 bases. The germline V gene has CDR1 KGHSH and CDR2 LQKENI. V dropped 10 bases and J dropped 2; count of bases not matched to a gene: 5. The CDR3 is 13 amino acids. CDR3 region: CATVQGAYNEQFF. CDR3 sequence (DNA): TGTGCCACCGTCCAGGGGGCCTACAATGAGCAGTTCTTC.

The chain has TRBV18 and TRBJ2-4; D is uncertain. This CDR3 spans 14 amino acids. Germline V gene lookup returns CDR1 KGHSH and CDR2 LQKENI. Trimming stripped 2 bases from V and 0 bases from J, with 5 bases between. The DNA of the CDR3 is TGTGCCAGCTCACCAGACTTAGCCAAAAACATTCAGTACTTC. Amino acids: CASSPDLAKNIQYF.

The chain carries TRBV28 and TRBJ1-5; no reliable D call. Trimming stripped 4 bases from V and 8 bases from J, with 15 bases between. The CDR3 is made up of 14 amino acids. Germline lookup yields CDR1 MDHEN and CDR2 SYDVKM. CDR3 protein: CASSSPGTWEPQHF. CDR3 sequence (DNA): TGTGCCAGCAGTTCCCCAGGAACATGGGAGCCCCAGCATTTT.